The present T cell receptor (beta chain) was sequenced within a study of CD8 T cells in ankylosing spondylitis. General study points: Significant enrichment of disease-linked clones was reported in matched ankylosing spondylitis synovial fluid. Seemingly distinctive of ankylosing spondylitis blood was a TCR beta motif formed by eight highly homologous variants. Reactive arthritis synovial fluid and blood were previously reported to contain some motif variants.

This clonotype was seen only once. The antigen remains unidentified. TCRdb reprocessed the 5' RACE reads with MiXCR, giving one entry per CDR3 protein. The table has hundreds of thousands of distinct CDR3 sequences, roughly 26% seen once. The CDR3 contains 16 residues. CDR1 is SEHNR, CDR2 FQNEAQ, per germline (reference sequence). V was pared by 5 bases and J by 1 base, with 5 bases of the junction left unmatched. The gene calls are TRBV7-9 and TRBJ2-3; 11 positions agree with TRBD2. Source material: blood, either unsorted or a sorted T cell fraction (not recorded which). This TCR was sampled from a male donor with ankylosing spondylitis. DNA of the CDR3: TGTGCCAGCAGCACCGGACTAGCGGGTCGCACAGATACGCAGTATTTT. It yields the protein CASSTGLAGRTDTQYF. Complete variable domain (other parts from reference TRBV7-9 and TRBJ2-3): DTGVSQNPRHKITKRGQNVTFRCDPISEHNRLYWYRQTLGQGPEFLTYFQNEAQLEKSRLLSDRFSAERPKGSFSTLEIQRTEQGDSAMYLCASSTGLAGRTDTQYFGPGTRLTVL.